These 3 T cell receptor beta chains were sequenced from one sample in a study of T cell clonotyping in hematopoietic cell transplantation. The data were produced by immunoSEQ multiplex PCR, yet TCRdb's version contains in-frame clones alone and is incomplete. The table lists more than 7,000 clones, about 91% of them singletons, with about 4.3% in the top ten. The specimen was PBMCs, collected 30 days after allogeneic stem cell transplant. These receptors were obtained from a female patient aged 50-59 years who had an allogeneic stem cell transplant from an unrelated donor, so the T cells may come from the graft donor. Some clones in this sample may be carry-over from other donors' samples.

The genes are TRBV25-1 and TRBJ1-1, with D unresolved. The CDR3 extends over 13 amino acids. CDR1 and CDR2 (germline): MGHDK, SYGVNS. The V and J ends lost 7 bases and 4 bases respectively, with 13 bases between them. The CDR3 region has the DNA TGTGCCAGCAAGGATTGGTTAGGCACTGAAGCTTTCTTT. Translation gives CASKDWLGTEAFF.

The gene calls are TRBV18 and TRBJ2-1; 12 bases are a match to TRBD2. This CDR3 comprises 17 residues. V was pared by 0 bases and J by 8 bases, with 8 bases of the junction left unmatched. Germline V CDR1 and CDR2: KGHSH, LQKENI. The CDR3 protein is CASSPPVTSGRFDEQFF. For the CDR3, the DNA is TGTGCCAGCTCACCACCGGTAACTAGCGGGAGGTTTGATGAGCAGTTCTTC.

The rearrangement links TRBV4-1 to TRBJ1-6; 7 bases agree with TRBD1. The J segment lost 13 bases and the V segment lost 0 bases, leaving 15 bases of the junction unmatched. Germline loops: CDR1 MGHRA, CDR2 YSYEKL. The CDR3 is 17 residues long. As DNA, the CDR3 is TGCGCCAGCAGCCAAGATCAGGCTGGGCCAGGGGGTTATCCCCTCCACTTT. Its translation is CASSQDQAGPGGYPLHF.